Listed below are T cell receptor beta chains from one sample, sequenced in a study of vaccination effects on CD4 cells after COVID-19. Sequenced by immunoSEQ multiplex PCR; TCRdb stores in-frame clones only, minus some. Here the sample spans 35,000 to 40,000 clones, around 80% being singletons. For these receptors, no antigen is known. The sample was CD4+ T cells from PBMCs cultured with HCoV-NL63 spike peptides, taken after COVID-19 vaccination. The source is a human donor who received a COVID-19 vaccine. Some clones in this sample may be carry-over from other donors' samples. Each CDR3 is given with its conserved first and last residue. A D gene is named only where the DNA matches it firmly. The size field is filled for only some rows; it gives once, few, many or a size class.

clone_size	v_call	j_call	d_call	cdr3_aa	cdr3_nt
-	TRBV7-2	TRBJ2-3	TRBD2	CASNRWRGEFTDTQYF	TGTGCCAGCAACCGGTGGCGGGGGGAATTCACAGATACGCAGTATTTT
-	TRBV11-2	TRBJ2-3	-	CASSSRHGTDTQYF	TGTGCCAGCAGCTCCCGTCACGGGACAGATACGCAGTATTTT
-	TRBV10-1	TRBJ2-1	TRBD1	CASSERDRGYNEQFF	TGCGCCAGCAGTGAAAGGGACAGGGGGTACAATGAGCAGTTCTTC
-	TRBV6-5	TRBJ1-2	-	CASTNSLANYGYTF	TGTGCCAGCACGAACAGCCTAGCTAACTATGGCTACACCTTC
-	TRBV5-6	TRBJ1-5	TRBD1	CASSLEGTGGNQPQHF	TGTGCCAGCAGCTTGGAGGGGACAGGGGGCAATCAGCCCCAGCATTTT
-	TRBV18	TRBJ1-6	-	CASSRPGRTDANSPLHF	TGTGCCAGCTCACGACCCGGGAGGACGGACGCTAATTCACCCCTCCACTTT
-	TRBV7-3	TRBJ2-5	-	CASSLTAWGRTHQETQYF	TGTGCCAGCAGCTTGACCGCCTGGGGCCGGACTCACCAAGAGACCCAGTACTTC
-	TRBV18	TRBJ1-1	-	CASSPWALGSMNTEAFF	TGTGCCAGCTCACCCTGGGCCCTTGGATCGATGAACACTGAAGCTTTCTTT
-	TRBV18	TRBJ2-1	TRBD2	CASSPGNFGGVEFGEQFF	TGTGCCAGCTCACCGGGAAACTTTGGGGGGGTAGAGTTCGGTGAGCAGTTCTTC
once	TRBV18	TRBJ2-5	-	CASFDQGSKETQYF	TGTGCCAGCTTCGACCAGGGAAGTAAAGAGACCCAGTACTTC
-	TRBV4-1	TRBJ1-4	-	CASSQDTAERREKLFF	TGCGCCAGCAGCCAAGATACGGCAGAGAGACGTGAAAAACTGTTTTTT
few	TRBV19	TRBJ1-5	-	CASSILQGLNQPQHF	TGTGCCAGTAGTATTCTACAGGGCCTCAATCAGCCCCAGCATTTT
-	TRBV18	TRBJ1-1	-	CASSPDRNSNTEAFF	TGTGCCAGCTCACCAGATCGGAACTCTAACACTGAAGCTTTCTTT
few	TRBV2	TRBJ1-2	-	CATPAGDGYTF	TGTGCCACCCCCGCCGGGGATGGCTACACCTTC
-	TRBV5-1	TRBJ2-5	TRBD2	CASSSGTSGGARETQYF	TGCGCCAGCAGCTCCGGGACTAGCGGGGGGGCCCGGGAGACCCAGTACTTC
-	TRBV11-2	TRBJ1-6	TRBD1	CASSFQRTGSPLHF	TGTGCCAGCAGCTTCCAGCGGACAGGTTCACCCCTCCACTTT
-	TRBV6-2/TRBV6-3	TRBJ2-6	-	CASSSYRDSGANVLTF	TGTGCCAGCAGTTCATACAGGGACTCTGGGGCCAACGTCCTGACTTTC
-	TRBV7-2	TRBJ1-1	TRBD1	CASSLVAGGQTAFF	TGTGCCAGCAGCTTAGTGGCAGGGGGGCAGACGGCTTTCTTT
-	TRBV6-5	TRBJ2-3	TRBD1	CASNPGTASTDTQYF	TGTGCCAGCAATCCCGGGACAGCAAGCACAGATACGCAGTATTTT
-	TRBV30	TRBJ2-5	-	CAWSVRPGRQETQYF	TGTGCCTGGAGTGTACGTCCGGGTAGGCAAGAGACCCAGTACTTC
-	TRBV18	TRBJ1-1	-	CASSPAGGALGTEAFF	TGTGCCAGCTCACCCGCGGGGGGGGCCTTGGGTACTGAAGCTTTCTTT
once	TRBV7-9	TRBJ2-2	TRBD1	CASSQTGGYTGELFF	TGTGCCAGCAGCCAGACAGGGGGGTACACCGGGGAGCTGTTTTTT
-	TRBV7-9	TRBJ1-1	-	CASSLWTGGITEAFF	TGTGCCAGCAGCTTATGGACCGGGGGGATCACTGAAGCTTTCTTT
-	TRBV6-5	TRBJ2-1	-	CAIPLLRTISNEQFF	TGTGCCATCCCCCTCCTGCGGACAATTTCGAATGAGCAGTTCTTC
-	TRBV20-1	TRBJ1-2	-	CSARDPHGYTF	TGCAGTGCTAGAGATCCCCATGGCTACACCTTC
few	TRBV10-3	TRBJ1-6	-	CAISDQYNSPLHF	TGTGCCATCAGTGACCAGTATAATTCACCCCTCCACTTT
-	TRBV24-1	TRBJ1-5	TRBD1	CATSGFRDSEYSNQPQHF	TGTGCCACCAGTGGATTCCGGGACAGCGAATATAGCAATCAGCCCCAGCATTTT
-	TRBV6-5	TRBJ2-6	-	CASKLGGSGANVLTF	TGTGCCAGCAAGCTAGGGGGATCTGGGGCCAACGTCCTGACTTTC
-	TRBV11-2	TRBJ2-1	-	CASSLGGYINEQFF	TGTGCCAGCAGCTTAGGGGGATATATCAATGAGCAGTTCTTC
-	TRBV19	TRBJ1-6	-	CASSVTGTGNSPLHF	TGTGCCAGTAGTGTCACCGGGACGGGAAATTCACCCCTCCACTTT
-	TRBV6-2/TRBV6-3	TRBJ2-5	TRBD1	CASSYELGGGLETQYF	TGTGCCAGCAGTTACGAACTAGGGGGCGGGTTAGAGACCCAGTACTTC
-	TRBV7-2	TRBJ1-2	-	CASSLALEGFGYTF	TGTGCCAGCAGCTTAGCGCTGGAGGGGTTTGGCTACACCTTC
-	TRBV12-3/TRBV12-4	TRBJ1-1	-	CASSFMNTEAFF	TGTGCCAGCAGTTTTATGAACACTGAAGCTTTCTTT
-	TRBV6-2/TRBV6-3	TRBJ1-5	TRBD1	CASSFGTGGERQPQHF	TGTGCCAGCAGTTTCGGGACAGGGGGGGAGCGGCAGCCCCAGCATTTT
-	TRBV28	TRBJ1-6	TRBD1	CASRGFGQGRSPLHF	TGTGCCAGCAGAGGTTTCGGACAGGGTCGATCACCCCTCCACTTT
-	TRBV19	TRBJ2-3	-	CASNLVGSSTDTQYF	TGTGCCAGTAATTTGGTGGGCAGTAGCACAGATACGCAGTATTTT
-	TRBV3-1/TRBV3-2	TRBJ2-1	-	CASSQELGRGYNEQFF	TGTGCCAGCAGCCAAGAGTTAGGAAGGGGCTACAATGAGCAGTTCTTC
-	TRBV7-2	TRBJ2-2	TRBD2	CASSPVSGVNTGELFF	TGTGCCAGCAGCCCCGTGAGCGGGGTGAACACCGGGGAGCTGTTTTTT
-	TRBV6-5	TRBJ2-3	-	CASSYRGGGGTDTQYF	TGTGCCAGCAGTTACCGTGGGGGAGGTGGGACAGATACGCAGTATTTT
-	TRBV7-3	TRBJ2-3	TRBD1	CASSFTGGANTQYF	TGTGCCAGCAGCTTCACAGGGGGCGCGAATACGCAGTATTTT
-	TRBV20-1	TRBJ1-6	-	CSASPPSERYSPLHF	TGCAGTGCTAGTCCCCCCAGCGAGAGATATTCACCCCTCCACTTT
-	TRBV5-5	TRBJ1-1	TRBD1	CASSFSQGTEAFF	TGTGCCAGCAGCTTCTCACAGGGGACTGAAGCTTTCTTT
-	TRBV9	TRBJ1-5	-	CASSVGGEVGQPQHF	TGTGCCAGCAGCGTAGGGGGGGAGGTGGGTCAGCCCCAGCATTTT
-	TRBV5-1	TRBJ2-5	-	CASSLAGWGRGETQYF	TGCGCCAGCAGCTTGGCCGGATGGGGAAGGGGAGAGACCCAGTACTTC
few	TRBV5-5	TRBJ2-1	TRBD1	CASSLQRQGPGEQFF	TGTGCCAGCAGCTTGCAGAGACAGGGGCCCGGTGAGCAGTTCTTC
few	TRBV3-1/TRBV3-2	TRBJ1-2	TRBD1	CASSPTGGDYGYTF	TGTGCCAGCAGCCCAACAGGGGGAGACTATGGCTACACCTTC
once	TRBV3-1/TRBV3-2	TRBJ1-5	-	CASSQAGRVGSNQPQHF	TGTGCCAGCAGCCAAGCGGGCAGGGTTGGGAGCAATCAGCCCCAGCATTTT
-	TRBV15	TRBJ2-1	-	CATSRVTGDTSDEQFF	TGTGCCACCAGCAGAGTTACGGGCGACACAAGCGATGAGCAGTTCTTC
-	TRBV9	TRBJ1-2	TRBD1	CASSVQTGGNYGYTF	TGTGCCAGCAGCGTACAGACAGGGGGAAACTATGGCTACACCTTC
-	TRBV5-1	TRBJ2-2	-	CASSRTQSGVGGELFF	TGCGCCAGCAGCCGAACGCAATCAGGGGTTGGCGGGGAGCTGTTTTTT
-	TRBV18	TRBJ2-1	TRBD2	CASSPPGLAGGVEQFF	TGTGCCAGCTCACCACCGGGACTAGCGGGGGGGGTTGAGCAGTTCTTC
-	TRBV6-6	TRBJ1-1	-	CASSYGVNAEAFF	TGTGCCAGCAGTTACGGGGTGAACGCTGAAGCTTTCTTT
-	TRBV7-2	TRBJ1-2	-	CASSLAGTSTWGYTF	TGTGCCAGCAGCTTAGCAGGGACTTCCACCTGGGGCTACACCTTC
-	TRBV28	TRBJ1-6	-	CASSLGAGGIGSPLHF	TGTGCCAGCAGTTTAGGGGCCGGGGGGATAGGTTCACCCCTCCACTTT
few	TRBV11-2	TRBJ1-2	TRBD1	CASSLDRERVDGYTF	TGTGCCAGCAGCTTGGACAGGGAGAGGGTTGATGGCTACACCTTC
-	TRBV5-1	TRBJ1-1	-	CASSQTARGTEAFF	TGCGCCAGCAGCCAGACGGCCCGGGGAACTGAAGCTTTCTTT
-	TRBV5-1	TRBJ1-3	-	CASSLTGISGNTIYF	TGCGCCAGCAGCTTGACAGGCATCTCTGGAAACACCATATATTTT
few	TRBV10-1	TRBJ1-6	-	CASSPSGNSPLHF	TGCGCCAGCAGCCCCTCAGGGAATTCACCCCTCCACTTT
-	TRBV24-1	TRBJ1-5	-	CATSGGDQPQHF	TGTGCCACCAGCGGAGGGGATCAGCCCCAGCATTTT
-	TRBV5-4	TRBJ2-3	TRBD1	CASRPGQGSDTQYF	TGTGCCAGCAGGCCGGGACAGGGGTCGGATACGCAGTATTTT